This TCR beta chain was sequenced in a study of cytotoxic CD8 clonotypes in ibrutinib-treated CLL. Study background: Patients: roughly twelve relapsed/refractory, about 14 treatment-naive, approximately 18 IGHV unmutated. General study results and limits: Baseline clonality exceeded age-matched healthy donors and tracked circulating CD8+ T-cell counts. Sustained-remission and progressing patients had different sampling times.

A remark on this clone: Its antigen remains unidentified.

The CDR3 runs to 16 residues. The V end was cut by 2 bases, the J end by 2 bases, with 16 bases between. From germline, CDR1 is SGHRS and CDR2 YFSETQ. Repertoires were generated with immunoSEQ multiplex PCR, while TCRdb's copy carries only in-frame clones and drops some. The sample has about 92,000 clones, about 74% seen once. The TCR comes from a human donor with chronic lymphocytic leukemia. The J gene is TRBJ1-1, the V gene TRBV5-1; maybe TRBD1 (6 bases). The sequenced sample was PBMCs, obtained after 24 months of ibrutinib treatment. CDR3 region: CASSLHIRDTNTEAFF. CDR3 nucleotides: TGCGCCAGCAGCTTACACATCCGGGACACCAACACTGAAGCTTTCTTT. Complete variable domain (other parts from reference TRBV5-1 and TRBJ1-1): KAGVTQTPRYLIKTRGQQVTLSCSPISGHRSVSWYQQTPGQGLQFLFEYFSETQRNKGNFPGRFSGRQFSNSRSEMNVSTLELGDSALYLCASSLHIRDTNTEAFFGQGTRLTVV.